A single sample is the source of the 20 T cell receptor beta chains below, sequenced in a study of shared clonotypes between healthy human individuals. Profiling relied on immunoSEQ multiplex PCR, and the TCRdb table lists in-frame clones only, not all of them. The sample lists some 2.4 million clones; under 95% were seen once. Sequencing was done on a sample of naive CD4+ T cells from PBMCs. Subset given: CD45RA+ positively selected. Receptor source: a man between 18 and 35 years old in good health. Some clones in this sample may be carry-over from other donors' samples.

The gene calls are TRBV5-1 and TRBJ1-2; tentative D call: TRBD1 (6 bases). V was pared by 4 bases and J by 9 bases, with 13 bases between. Germline V lookup: CDR1 SGHRS, CDR2 YFSETQ. The CDR3 covers 12 residues. The CDR3 coding sequence is TGCGCCAGCAGCACTGAGACAGGAAGCTACACCTTC. It codes for CASSTETGSYTF. The complete variable domain, with remaining parts taken from reference TRBV5-1 and TRBJ1-2, reads KAGVTQTPRYLIKTRGQQVTLSCSPISGHRSVSWYQQTPGQGLQFLFEYFSETQRNKGNFPGRFSGRQFSNSRSEMNVSTLELGDSALYLCASSTETGSYTFGSGTRLTVV.

The chain links TRBV2 to TRBJ2-1, with 7 bases that match TRBD2. Losses at the gene ends were 6 bases for V and 7 bases for J; bases not matched to a gene: 15. The germline gives CDR1 SNHLY, CDR2 FYNNEI. CDR3 length: 16 amino acids. Here the CDR3 DNA reads TGTGCCAGCAGCCTAAGGGCCGGACTAGGTGTGAATGAGCAGTTCTTC. The encoded protein is CASSLRAGLGVNEQFF. Together with reference TRBV2 and TRBJ2-1, the CDR3 gives the full variable domain: EPEVTQTPSHQVTQMGQEVILRCVPISNHLYFYWYRQILGQKVEFLVSFYNNEISEKSEIFDDQFSVERPDGSNFTLKIRSTKLEDSAMYFCASSLRAGLGVNEQFFGPGTRLTVL.

As DNA, the CDR3 is TGCGCCAGCAGCCACACCCCGCGGCCCGTGGACTATGGCTACACCTTC. Translated, it gives CASSHTPRPVDYGYTF. The chain carries TRBV4-1 and TRBJ1-2; D is undetermined. Trimming shortened V by 3 bases and J by 3 bases, and 17 bases separated the two germline ends. Germline loops: CDR1 MGHRA, CDR2 YSYEKL. This CDR3 is built from 16 residues.

This clone was seen a single time. This chain uses TRBV6-1 with TRBJ1-1; D unresolved. The CDR3 spans 13 residues. The V gene lost 6 bases and the J gene lost 4 bases, with 12 bases spanning the gap. Germline CDR1 and CDR2: MNHNS and SASEGT. The DNA of the CDR3 is TGTGCCAGCAGGGGGTCTCGCGCCACTGAAGCTTTCTTT. Protein sequence: CASRGSRATEAFF.

J is TRBJ2-1 and V is TRBV5-4; D unresolved. Looked up from germline, CDR1 is SGHNT and CDR2 is YYREEE (reference sequence). V lost 2 bases, J lost 0 bases, and 6 bases lay in between. CDR3 length equals 14 residues. The CDR3, as DNA: TGTGCCAGCAGCTTTAGAAACTCCTACAATGAGCAGTTCTTC. It yields the protein CASSFRNSYNEQFF.

CDR3 sequence (DNA): TGTGCCAGCAGCCTGGACAGGGGGCTACACAATGAGCAGTTCTTC. It specifies CASSLDRGLHNEQFF. The V and J genes are TRBV5-4 and TRBJ2-1; TRBD1 matches at 11 bases. From germline, CDR1 is SGHNT and CDR2 YYREEE (reference sequence). After removal of 4 bases from V and 5 bases from J, the junction contained 5 bases not matched to a gene. The CDR3 has 15 amino acids.

Remarks on this clone: Additional DNA sequences in this sample encode the identical CDR3. The chain joins TRBV7-8 to TRBJ2-2; possibly TRBD1 for D (5 bases). The germline V and J ends were trimmed by 0 bases and 4 bases, with 6 bases remaining between them. The CDR3 covers 14 residues. CDR1 is SGHVS and CDR2 is FQNEAQ in the germline V gene. Here the CDR3 DNA reads TGTGCCAGCAGCTTAGCCAGGGTCACCGGGGAGCTGTTTTTT. It specifies CASSLARVTGELFF.

The chain joins TRBV29-1 to TRBJ1-2, with D perhaps TRBD1 (5 bases). The V gene's germline CDR1 is SQVTM and CDR2 ANQGSEA. V was pared by 4 bases and J by 1 base, with 10 bases between. The CDR3 totals 13 residues. CDR3 region: CSVASQGNYGYTF. CDR3 bases: TGCAGCGTTGCTTCGCAGGGTAACTATGGCTACACCTTC.

The genes are TRBV28 and TRBJ2-5; possible D gene TRBD1, 7 bases. The V end lost 1 base, the J end lost 5 bases, and 17 bases lay between the germline ends. The germline gives CDR1 MDHEN, CDR2 SYDVKM. The length of the CDR3 is 16 residues. The CDR3 here is CASSLFEGGAGETQYF. CDR3 DNA sequence: TGTGCCAGCAGTTTATTCGAAGGGGGCGCGGGGGAGACCCAGTACTTC.

The DNA of the CDR3 is TGTGCCAGCAGGGCGGGACAGGGCTACGAGCAGTACTTC. It yields the protein CASRAGQGYEQYF. This chain uses TRBV6-6 with TRBJ2-7; 9 bases align to TRBD1. The germline CDR1 and CDR2 sequences are MNHNY and SVGAGI (reference sequence). The CDR3 runs 13 residues. Unmatched junction bases numbered 3, after V lost 6 bases and J lost 3 bases.

This clone has only one observation. The chain recombines TRBV4-1 with TRBJ1-5, with D maybe TRBD1 (5 bases). Germline V lookup: CDR1 MGHRA, CDR2 YSYEKL. The CDR3 is made up of 14 amino acids. Trimming stripped 4 bases from V and 9 bases from J, with 16 bases between. CDR3 sequence reads: CASSPPGRGGPQHF. DNA of the CDR3: TGCGCCAGCAGCCCCCCGGGACGGGGCGGGCCCCAGCATTTT.

With respect to this clone: A junction end diverges from the germline sequence, so it may reflect a read error. This chain links TRBV5-5 with TRBJ2-1, with D hard to call. The germline V gene encodes CDR1 SGHKS and CDR2 YYEKEE (reference sequence). The CDR3 runs 12 residues. CDR3 sequence: CASSRLGGSLIF. In DNA form, the CDR3 reads TGTGCCAGCAGCCGCTTGGGTGGTTCCCTAATCTTC.

This clone was seen a single time. The rearrangement links TRBV10-3 to TRBJ1-1; D ambiguous. The germline V gene has CDR1 ENHRY and CDR2 SYGVKD. Between the trimmed V and J ends, which lost 3 bases and 0 bases, there was a span of 8 bases. This CDR3 has 14 amino acids. This chain's CDR3 is CAISDPTVNTEAFF. As DNA, the CDR3 is TGTGCCATCAGTGATCCCACAGTGAACACTGAAGCTTTCTTT.

This rearrangement joins TRBV5-4 to TRBJ1-1, with a weak D call TRBD1 (6 bases). V was clipped by 5 bases and J by 0 bases, with 26 bases between them. From germline, CDR1 is SGHNT and CDR2 YYREEE (reference sequence). The CDR3 extends over 19 amino acids. The CDR3 DNA follows: TGTGCCAGCAGATTAACGGGCTCGTCCGACAGGTGGATGAACACTGAAGCTTTCTTT. It specifies CASRLTGSSDRWMNTEAFF.

This clone occurred once. The chain recombines TRBV5-6 with TRBJ1-4; 7 bases match TRBD1. Germline V gene sequence: CDR1 SGHDT, CDR2 YYEEEE. The CDR3 covers 18 residues. The ends lost 5 bases at V and 1 base at J; junction bases unmatched: 14. The CDR3: CASSLPDTGVQTNEKLFF. CDR3 sequence (DNA): TGTGCCAGCAGTTTACCGGATACAGGGGTTCAAACTAATGAAAAACTGTTTTTT.

Comment on this clone: Other nucleotide sequences from this sample produce the same CDR3. The chain couples TRBV19 to TRBJ1-1, with a possible D match to TRBD1 (6 bases). Between the trimmed V and J ends, which lost 4 bases and 0 bases, there was a span of 6 bases. The length of the CDR3 is 13 residues. The V gene's germline CDR1 is LNHDA and CDR2 SQIVND (reference sequence). Here the CDR3 reads CASSRTVNTEAFF. The CDR3 DNA reads as TGTGCCAGTAGTAGGACAGTGAACACTGAAGCTTTCTTT.

The CDR3 nucleotides are TGCAGCGTTGATTTTGAGGGTCGGTGGAATGGCTACACCTTC. Translating it yields CSVDFEGRWNGYTF. The chain joins TRBV29-1 to TRBJ1-2; D unclear. CDR1 SQVTM and CDR2 ANQGSEA come from the germline V gene. Trimming left V 3 bases short and J 6 bases short, with 17 bases between. The CDR3 is 14 amino acids.

The chain combines TRBV7-2 with TRBJ2-2; D not resolved. CDR1 is SGHTA and CDR2 is FQGNSA in the germline V gene. Trimming left V 7 bases short and J 1 base short, with 10 bases between. This CDR3 region has 14 residues. CDR3 bases: TGTGCCAGCATCCTGACGGGGAACACCGGGGAGCTGTTTTTT. This encodes CASILTGNTGELFF.

V and J are TRBV28 and TRBJ2-7, with TRBD1 as a possible D gene (6 bases). V was pared by 3 bases and J by 2 bases, with 14 bases between. This CDR3 contains 15 residues. Germline V gene sequence: CDR1 MDHEN, CDR2 SYDVKM. The CDR3: CASSLATGLTYEQYF. CDR3 nucleotide sequence: TGTGCCAGCAGTTTGGCGACAGGCTTAACCTACGAGCAGTACTTC.

This chain joins TRBV21-1 and TRBJ2-1. TRBV21-1 is termed a pseudogene. The CDR3 is made up of 13 amino acids. The CDR3 bases are TGTGCCAGCAGCAAAATCAGGCGGAATGAGCAGTTCTTC. Its translation is CASSKIRRNEQFF.